The table lists the clone carrying this T cell receptor beta chain with a few counts. The antigen remains unidentified. TCRdb recomputed calls from the 5' RACE reads with MiXCR, one row per CDR3 protein. The top ten clones hold under 15% of a sample with 450,000 to 650,000 distinct CDR3 sequences, 20% of them seen once. These data are taken from a study of T-cell memory formation after mild COVID-19. Points from the study as a whole: Among contracting clones, CD4+ were mainly CM/EM and CD8+ enriched in EMRA. Unconfirmed was the SARS-CoV-2 specificity of second-wave clones that peaked on day 37. Cross-reactive memory apparently joined, as some responding clones appeared in pre-infection memory. CD4/CD8 balance characterized clones contracting day 15 to 85, and CD4+ skew characterized later expanders.

Trimming left V 6 bases short and J 5 bases short, with 10 bases between. The CDR3 length is 12 residues. The rearrangement links TRBV12-3 or TRBV12-4 to TRBJ1-2; tentatively, D is TRBD1 (5 bases). This receptor was obtained from an adult woman who had mild COVID-19 (a few samples of this study predate the infection). Cell type and time point are not known. Sequences were obtained from PBMCs or a T cell subset sorted from them (not recorded which). The DNA of the CDR3 is TGTGCCAGCAGCGGGGCCGATTATGGCTACACCTTC. Its translation is CASSGADYGYTF.